This TCR beta chain was documented in a study of T cell changes during pregnancy in multiple sclerosis (dated 2019 in TCRdb). Turning to the overall study: In women with multiple sclerosis, the researchers looked at how the T cell repertoire shifted as pregnancy progressed.

V is trimmed back by 5 bases and J by 6 bases, and the junction contains 10 bases that no gene match accounts for. Taken from cysteine to phenylalanine, the CDR3 has 16 residues. Only CDR3 DNA remains: 48 bases, in frame from the first base. CDR1 and CDR2 are read off the germline V gene (reference sequence) as LNHDA and SQIVND. On this clone itself: This receptor's antigen is unknown. No base-level quality is on record; no much larger clone is a single base apart.

Libraries were prepared through the immunoSEQ multiplex PCR assay. TCRdb stores this immuneACCESS table with in-frame sequences only. Part of the clones is absent; in the studies checked, under half of the shortfall reflects unresolved V genes, and no reason is known for the rest. This sample has over 80,000 clones in its table, and about nine tenths of those were observed once. Approximately 0.8% of the sample rests with the top ten. The source is a female donor in good health, enrolled as a control in a pregnancy study. The V and J genes are TRBV19 and TRBJ1-6; a stretch of 7 junction bases matches TRBD1. This sample comprised peripheral blood, obtained in the second trimester of pregnancy. The nucleotides are TGTGCCAGTAGTTCTCCACTGGGACAGCTTAATTCACCCCTCCACTTT. Translation gives CASSSPLGQLNSPLHF.